This T cell receptor beta chain is drawn from a study of a mutant IDH1 vaccine in newly diagnosed glioma. In germline, CDR1 is SGHVS, CDR2 FNYEAQ. Trimming removed 5 bases at V and 3 bases at J, with 13 bases between. The CDR3 extends over 14 amino acids. Clones were sequenced by immunoSEQ multiplex PCR, and TCRdb holds only the in-frame ones, with some missing. The sample records roughly 130,000 clones, around 80% being singletons. The time point is: week 11, during vaccination. Every vaccine dose comprised 300 ug of mutant IDH1 20-mer peptide plus topical imiquimod. As for this clone: The antigen is undetermined.

This sequence was found in a middle-aged man with glioma. Sequenced here: PBMCs, sampled from a glioma patient whose treatment included an IDH1 peptide vaccine. The V and J genes are TRBV7-6 and TRBJ1-1; D call uncertain. The chain's CDR3 is CASSITYPYTEAFF. The CDR3 nucleotides read TGTGCCAGCAGCATTACCTATCCTTACACTGAAGCTTTCTTT. Based on the CDR3 plus reference TRBV7-6 and TRBJ1-1, the full variable domain is GAGVSQSPRYKVTKRGQDVALRCDPISGHVSLYWYRQALGQGPEFLTYFNYEAQQDKSGLPNDRFSAERPEGSISTLTIQRTEQRDSAMYRCASSITYPYTEAFFGQGTRLTVV.